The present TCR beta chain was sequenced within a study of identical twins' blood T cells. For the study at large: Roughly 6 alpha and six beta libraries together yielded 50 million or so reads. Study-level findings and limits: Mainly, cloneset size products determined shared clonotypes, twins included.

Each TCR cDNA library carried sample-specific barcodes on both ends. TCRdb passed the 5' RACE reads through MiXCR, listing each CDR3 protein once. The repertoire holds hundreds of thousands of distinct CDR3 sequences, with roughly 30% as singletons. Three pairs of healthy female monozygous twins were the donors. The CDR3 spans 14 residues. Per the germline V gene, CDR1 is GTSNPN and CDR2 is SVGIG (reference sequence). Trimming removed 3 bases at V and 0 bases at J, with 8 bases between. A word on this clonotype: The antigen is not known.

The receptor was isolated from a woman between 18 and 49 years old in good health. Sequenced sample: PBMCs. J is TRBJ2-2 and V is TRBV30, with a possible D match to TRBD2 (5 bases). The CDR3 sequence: CAWREAPNTGELFF. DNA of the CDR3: TGTGCCTGGAGGGAGGCACCGAACACCGGGGAGCTGTTTTTT.